A single sample gave rise to the 14 T cell receptor beta chains below, sequenced in a study of T cell responses to AZD1222 COVID-19 vaccine. Profiled with immunoSEQ multiplex PCR; TCRdb holds only in-frame clones, not every one. The sample lists 95,000 to 150,000 clones, 80% to 90% occurring once. Here the sequenced sample was peripheral blood, taken on day 0 of AZD1222 vaccination. All receptors come from an adult in good health.

V is TRBV11-1 and J is TRBJ2-7; 7 bases are shared with TRBD1. The CDR3 spans 14 residues. Germline CDR1 and CDR2: SGHAT and FQDESV (reference sequence). The ends lost 2 bases at V and 2 bases at J; junction bases unmatched: 3. The CDR3 DNA sequence: TGTGCCAGCAGCTTACAGACAGGGCCCTACGAGCAGTACTTC. Translating gives CASSLQTGPYEQYF. Combining the CDR3 with reference TRBV11-1 and TRBJ2-7 gives the whole variable domain EAEVAQSPRYKITEKSQAVAFWCDPISGHATLYWYRQILGQGPELLVQFQDESVVDDSQLPKDRFSAERLKGVDSTLKIQPAELGDSAMYLCASSLQTGPYEQYFGPGTRLTVT.

The chain combines TRBV27 with TRBJ2-1; 10 positions agree with TRBD1. Germline V lookup: CDR1 MNHEY, CDR2 SMNVEV (reference sequence). The CDR3 contains 14 residues. V shed 6 bases and J 8 bases; nucleotides not matched to a gene: 7. In DNA form, the CDR3 reads TGTGCCAGCAGGGACAGGGGGAATATCGATGAGCAGTTCTTC. Translated, it gives CASRDRGNIDEQFF.

This clone has a handful of counts. As DNA, the CDR3 is TGTGCCAGCAGCCAAGATATAGCCTACGAGCAGTACTTC. It yields the protein CASSQDIAYEQYF. The chain recombines TRBV3-1 (or the pseudogene TRBV3-2) with TRBJ2-7, with unresolved D. V lost 0 bases and J lost 2, with 5 bases in between. This CDR3 contains 13 residues. The germline V gene encodes CDR1 LGHDT and CDR2 YNNKEL (reference sequence).

V is TRBV2 and J is TRBJ2-1; TRBD1 agrees at 8 bases. The CDR3 extends over 15 amino acids. Losses at the gene ends were 6 bases for V and 4 bases for J; bases not matched to a gene: 8. Germline CDR1 SNHLY, CDR2 FYNNEI. This CDR3 is CASRIGDRSYNEQFF. CDR3 in DNA: TGTGCCAGCAGGATCGGGGACAGGTCATACAATGAGCAGTTCTTC.

The chain employs TRBV5-4 and TRBJ1-2; maybe TRBD1 (6 bases). The CDR3 runs 16 residues. V lost 0 bases, J lost 3 bases, and 15 bases lay in between. Germline V gives CDR1 SGHNT, CDR2 YYREEE (reference sequence). The CDR3 DNA reads TGTGCCAGCAGCTTGGGGGGGCGGGAAAAAGACTATGGCTACACCTTC. Translating gives CASSLGGREKDYGYTF. Drawing the rest from reference TRBV5-4 and TRBJ1-2, the complete variable domain is ETGVTQSPTHLIKTRGQQVTLRCSSQSGHNTVSWYQQALGQGPQFIFQYYREEENGRGNFPPRFSGLQFPNYSSELNVNALELDDSALYLCASSLGGREKDYGYTFGSGTRLTVV.

This clone has a handful of counts. This rearrangement joins TRBV2 to TRBJ1-1; no clear D. This CDR3 spans 14 amino acids. Looked up from germline, CDR1 is SNHLY and CDR2 is FYNNEI. Trimming removed 3 bases from V and 1 base from J, with 9 bases in between. The CDR3 region has the DNA TGTGCCAGCAGTGACGTGACACCGAACACTGAAGCTTTCTTT. Translating gives CASSDVTPNTEAFF. Full variable domain (missing parts from reference TRBV2 and TRBJ1-1): EPEVTQTPSHQVTQMGQEVILRCVPISNHLYFYWYRQILGQKVEFLVSFYNNEISEKSEIFDDQFSVERPDGSNFTLKIRSTKLEDSAMYFCASSDVTPNTEAFFGQGTRLTVV.

This clone was picked up a small number of times. V usage is TRBV11-3 and J usage is TRBJ2-2; TRBD1 matches 7 bases. This CDR3 is 17 amino acids long. V shed 0 bases and J 1 base; nucleotides not matched to a gene: 5. From germline, CDR1 is SGHNT and CDR2 YENEEA. In DNA form, the CDR3 reads TGTGCCAGCAGCTTAGATTCCTGGACAGGGAACACCGGGGAGCTGTTTTTT. Translating gives CASSLDSWTGNTGELFF.

The V and J genes are TRBV11-3 and TRBJ2-2; maybe TRBD1 (5 bases). There are 15 residues in the CDR3. Germline CDR1 reads SGHNT; CDR2 reads YENEEA. Trimming left V 5 bases short and J 2 bases short, with 12 bases between. The DNA for the CDR3 is TGTGCCAGCAGCAGCAGGGATTTCAACACCGGGGAGCTGTTTTTT. This codes for CASSSRDFNTGELFF.

The chain joins TRBV7-2 to TRBJ2-7, with D perhaps TRBD1 (5 bases). The CDR3 sequence is 14 residues long. Germline V lookup: CDR1 SGHTA, CDR2 FQGNSA. Trimming left V 3 bases short and J 5 bases short, with 14 bases between. The CDR3 sequence: CASSFATVVNEQYF. For the CDR3, the DNA is TGTGCCAGCAGCTTCGCGACAGTAGTCAACGAGCAGTACTTC.

The rearrangement uses TRBV12-3 or TRBV12-4 and TRBJ2-3; no definite D call. The CDR3 runs to 12 residues. The V gene lost 8 bases and the J gene lost 4 bases, with 10 bases spanning the gap. The CDR3 coding sequence is TGTGCCAGCGAAGGCGGATCAGATACGCAGTATTTT. It encodes CASEGGSDTQYF.

This clone was detected only once. The V and J genes are TRBV7-6 and TRBJ2-5; 7 bases fit TRBD2. Germline loops: CDR1 SGHVS, CDR2 FNYEAQ. The CDR3 extends over 14 amino acids. V dropped 6 bases and J dropped 2; count of bases not matched to a gene: 6. This CDR3 reads CASSRGGGQETQYF. The CDR3 DNA reads as TGTGCCAGCAGTCGAGGCGGGGGTCAAGAGACCCAGTACTTC.

V and J are TRBV29-1 and TRBJ1-4; TRBD1 agrees at 7 bases. Germline values: CDR1 SQVTM, CDR2 ANQGSEA. The trim removed 5 bases at V and 4 bases at J, leaving 7 bases unmatched. The CDR3 runs to 14 residues. The CDR3 DNA reads TGCAGCGTTCAAACAGGGGTTTTTAATGAAAAACTGTTTTTT. Amino acid sequence: CSVQTGVFNEKLFF.

The chain has TRBV5-1 and TRBJ2-7, with 7 bases fitting TRBD1. The CDR3 has 15 residues. After removal of 7 bases from V and 2 bases from J, the junction contained 12 bases not matched to a gene. Germline V lookup: CDR1 SGHRS, CDR2 YFSETQ. The CDR3 is CASSGRDSSTYEQYF. CDR3 bases: TGCGCCAGCTCCGGCCGGGACAGTTCTACCTACGAGCAGTACTTC.

The chain is built from TRBV6-5 and TRBJ1-1; perhaps TRBD1 as D (5 bases). Trimming shortened V by 0 bases and J by 8 bases, and 16 bases separated the two germline ends. The CDR3 loop spans 15 amino acids. Germline V CDR1 and CDR2: MNHEY, SVGAGI. DNA of the CDR3: TGTGCCAGCAGTTACTCCGTAGACAGTGCCTGGGAAGCTTTCTTT. As protein: CASSYSVDSAWEAFF.